The 23 T cell receptor beta chains in this list originate from one sample, sequenced in a study of cytomegalovirus exposure and HLA in healthy donors. 13 Jbeta primers and 60 Vbeta primers were used for the PCR. Sequencing was performed with immunoSEQ multiplex PCR; in TCRdb, only in-frame clones are kept and a portion is missing. The sample has about 130,000 clones; around 75% are singletons. The specimen was PBMCs. Receptors originate from a man aged 55 to 69 in good health and CMV-seropositive.

The rearrangement joins TRBV9 to TRBJ2-1; TRBD1 matches 7 bases. Germline V lookup: CDR1 SGDLS, CDR2 YYNGEE. The CDR3 extends over 14 amino acids. The J segment lost 8 bases and the V segment lost 3 bases, leaving 8 bases of the junction unmatched. The CDR3 DNA reads TGTGCCAGCAGCGAGGGGGCCCTGGCGGATGAGCAGTTCTTC. This encodes CASSEGALADEQFF.

The gene calls are TRBV19 and TRBJ2-3; the match to TRBD1 covers 8 bases. Germline V CDR1 and CDR2: LNHDA, SQIVND (reference sequence). CDR3 length: 16 residues. V trimming: 4 bases; J trimming: 0 bases; junction bases outside the gene matches: 6. This chain's CDR3 is CASSRPYRGSTDTQYF. Here the CDR3 DNA reads TGTGCCAGTAGTAGACCTTACAGGGGGAGCACAGATACGCAGTATTTT.

The chain links TRBV7-8 to TRBJ2-7; no clear D. This CDR3 spans 12 amino acids. With 4 bases removed from V and 4 bases from J, the gap between germline ends came to 8 bases. The germline gives CDR1 SGHVS, CDR2 FQNEAQ. DNA of the CDR3: TGTGCCAGCAGCTCCTTCCTTTACGAGCAGTACTTC. Translated, it gives CASSSFLYEQYF.

The V and J genes are TRBV6-1 and TRBJ1-6, with D maybe TRBD1 (5 bases). The CDR3 spans 16 residues. Germline-derived CDR1 and CDR2 are MNHNS and SASEGT. Trimming shortened V by 1 base and J by 1 base, and 8 bases separated the two germline ends. The CDR3 spells CASSEVGGSYNSPLHF. The DNA of the CDR3 is TGTGCCAGCAGTGAAGTCGGGGGTTCCTATAATTCACCCCTCCACTTT.

The table lists this clone with a few counts. The chain links TRBV5-4 to TRBJ1-2, with 9 positions matching TRBD1. V shed 4 bases, J shed 6 bases, and the junction held 13 bases outside the gene matches. The CDR3 length is 16 residues. Germline lookup yields CDR1 SGHNT and CDR2 YYREEE (reference sequence). The CDR3 DNA reads as TGTGCCAGCAGCCGCGGGACAGGGTCGACCGCAGATGGCTACACCTTC. Amino acids: CASSRGTGSTADGYTF.

This clone has only a few counts. The V gene is TRBV10-2, the J gene TRBJ2-1; tentative D call: TRBD1 (5 bases). This CDR3 has 14 residues. The germline gives CDR1 WSHSY, CDR2 SAAADI. The V and J ends lost 9 bases and 7 bases respectively, with 19 bases between them. The CDR3, as DNA: TGCGCCAGGGGCACAGGACAAGCAAAAAATGAGCAGTTCTTC. Its protein is CARGTGQAKNEQFF.

In this sample, this clone turned up once. The chain has TRBV19 and TRBJ2-5, with TRBD1 identical over 9 bases. CDR3 size: 13 residues. V dropped 7 bases and J dropped 5; count of bases not matched to a gene: 5. CDR1 is LNHDA and CDR2 is SQIVND in the germline V gene (reference sequence). The CDR3 sequence is CASKTDRGETQYF. CDR3 nucleotide sequence: TGTGCCAGTAAAACAGACAGGGGGGAGACCCAGTACTTC.

The V call is TRBV9, the J call TRBJ2-2, with no clear D. From germline, CDR1 is SGDLS and CDR2 YYNGEE. CDR3 size: 13 residues. V was cut by 4 bases and J by 8 bases, with 12 bases left in between. CDR3 sequence: CASSLRMRGELFF. DNA of the CDR3: TGTGCCAGCAGCCTCCGGATGAGGGGGGAGCTGTTTTTT.

This clone was observed a handful of times. The chain combines TRBV18 with TRBJ1-6; no reliable D call. V lost 4 bases and J 6 bases, leaving 13 bases between the germline ends. The germline gives CDR1 KGHSH, CDR2 LQKENI. The CDR3 is 15 amino acids. CDR3 DNA sequence: TGTGCCAGCTCACAGAGCCCTGCGGGTAATTCACCCCTCCACTTT. It specifies CASSQSPAGNSPLHF. The full variable domain, completed using reference TRBV18 and TRBJ1-6, is NAGVMQNPRHLVRRRGQEARLRCSPMKGHSHVYWYRQLPEEGLKFMVYLQKENIIDESGMPKERFSAEFPKEGPSILRIQQVVRGDSAAYFCASSQSPAGNSPLHFGNGTRLTVT.

V and J are TRBV5-6 and TRBJ2-5; TRBD2 might be the D (6 bases). The last part of the DNA fits TRBJ2-7 better; the J call may be wrong. Germline CDR1 reads SGHDT; CDR2 reads YYEEEE. The CDR3 loop spans 16 amino acids. The CDR3 DNA follows: TGTGCCAGCAGCTTGGCCCCGACGGGGGAACTAGACGAGCAGTACTTC. Translating gives CASSLAPTGELDEQYF.

There are a few counts of this clone. The rearrangement links TRBV19 to TRBJ1-1; weak D call: TRBD1 (6 bases). The germline V and J ends were trimmed by 7 bases and 0 bases, with 21 bases remaining between them. CDR1 and CDR2 from the germline V gene are LNHDA and SQIVND (reference sequence). This CDR3 contains 17 residues. This chain's CDR3 is CASTTKTLGGLNTEAFF. The DNA of the CDR3 is TGTGCCAGTACCACGAAAACCCTAGGGGGATTGAACACTGAAGCTTTCTTT.

This rearrangement joins TRBV5-1 to TRBJ2-3; D is perhaps TRBD2 (7 bases). V was shortened by 7 bases and J by 2 bases, with 14 bases between the two germline ends. Germline V gives CDR1 SGHRS, CDR2 YFSETQ. There are 14 residues in the CDR3. The chain's CDR3 is CASGEGGFTDTQYF. CDR3 bases: TGCGCCAGCGGGGAGGGGGGATTCACAGATACGCAGTATTTT. The whole variable domain, remainder taken from reference TRBV5-1 and TRBJ2-3, is KAGVTQTPRYLIKTRGQQVTLSCSPISGHRSVSWYQQTPGQGLQFLFEYFSETQRNKGNFPGRFSGRQFSNSRSEMNVSTLELGDSALYLCASGEGGFTDTQYFGPGTRLTVL.

The chain couples TRBV5-1 to TRBJ2-1; D ambiguous. Per germline, CDR1 SGHRS and CDR2 YFSETQ. This CDR3 spans 14 amino acids. The V gene lost 4 bases and the J gene lost 10 bases, with 18 bases spanning the gap. DNA of the CDR3: TGCGCCAGCAGCCTTAGACCCACCTCCAGGGAGCAGTTCTTC. This codes for CASSLRPTSREQFF.

The rearrangement links TRBV28 to TRBJ1-2; TRBD1 matches at 9 bases. Trimming at V came to 4 bases and at J to 8 bases, leaving 8 bases not matched to a gene. This CDR3 is built from 14 residues. Germline CDR1 MDHEN, CDR2 SYDVKM. The CDR3 DNA is TGTGCCAGCAGTTCCCCACAGGGGGCTGGAGGCTACACCTTC. Protein: CASSSPQGAGGYTF.

The V and J genes are TRBV19 and TRBJ1-3, with 10 bases that match TRBD1. Germline CDR1 reads LNHDA; CDR2 reads SQIVND (reference sequence). There are 14 residues in the CDR3. Germline trimming cut 8 bases from V and 3 bases from J; bases unmatched to any gene: 4. The CDR3 is CASWDRGRGNTIYF. DNA of the CDR3: TGTGCCAGTTGGGACAGGGGCCGTGGAAACACCATATATTTT.

The CDR3: CASSFGVPFRITETQYF. Here the CDR3 DNA reads TGTGCCAGCAGCTTCGGGGTCCCCTTTAGGATTACAGAGACCCAGTACTTC. V usage is TRBV7-9 and J usage is TRBJ2-5, with D tentatively TRBD2 (5 bases). Per the germline V gene, CDR1 is SEHNR and CDR2 is FQNEAQ (reference sequence). The CDR3 consists of 17 residues. V lost 3 bases to trimming and J lost 4 bases, with 21 bases between them.

The J gene is TRBJ2-1, the V gene TRBV9, with 15 bases matching TRBD2. Trimming cost V 3 bases and J 12 bases; bases outside gene matches: 1. From germline, CDR1 is SGDLS and CDR2 YYNGEE. This CDR3 contains 13 residues. CDR3 loop: CASSAGLAGGQFF. For the CDR3, the DNA is TGTGCCAGCAGCGCGGGACTAGCGGGGGGGCAGTTCTTC.

The chain has TRBV19 and TRBJ1-1; tentatively, D is TRBD1 (5 bases). Germline CDR1 reads LNHDA; CDR2 reads SQIVND (reference sequence). CDR3 length: 15 residues. Deletions cut 2 bases from V and 7 bases from J, with 17 bases between. CDR3 in DNA: TGTGCCAGTAGTATACCTCTAGGTCGGGGGATTGAAGCTTTCTTT. Encoded protein: CASSIPLGRGIEAFF.

The chain uses TRBV9 and TRBJ2-2, with 9 bases that match TRBD1. Unmatched junction bases numbered 9, after V lost 4 bases and J lost 2 bases. CDR1 is SGDLS and CDR2 is YYNGEE in the germline V gene. This CDR3 contains 17 residues. CDR3 region: CASSHPLGQGNTGELFF. The DNA of the CDR3 is TGTGCCAGCAGCCACCCCTTGGGACAGGGTAACACCGGGGAGCTGTTTTTT.

This chain joins TRBV11-2 and TRBJ2-5; D call uncertain. The CDR3 runs to 14 residues. From germline, CDR1 is SGHAT and CDR2 FQNNGV. The ends were cut back, 3 bases at V and 7 bases at J, with 15 bases in the middle. CDR3 in amino acids: CASSFNVAEGTQYF. DNA of the CDR3: TGTGCCAGCAGCTTCAATGTAGCCGAAGGGACCCAGTACTTC.

This chain links TRBV30 with TRBJ2-5; 7 bases are a match to TRBD2. V dropped 1 base and J dropped 7; count of bases not matched to a gene: 6. Per the germline V gene, CDR1 is GTSNPN and CDR2 is SVGIG (reference sequence). The CDR3 loop spans 13 amino acids. For the CDR3, the DNA is TGTGCCTGGAGTGCGAGGGAGGGAGGGACCCAGTACTTC. Residues: CAWSAREGGTQYF.

J is TRBJ1-5 and V is TRBV5-1; 9 bases match TRBD1. Germline loops: CDR1 SGHRS, CDR2 YFSETQ. V lost 4 bases to trimming and J lost 5 bases; unmatched junction nucleotides: 7. This CDR3 has 15 residues. CDR3 in DNA: TGCGCCAGCAGCCCCGGGGGACAGGGTGATCAGCCCCAGCATTTT. Amino acids: CASSPGGQGDQPQHF.

As concerns this clone: Its ends do not fully match the called genes, so a read error is possible. The gene calls are TRBV5-1 and TRBJ2-1, with a weak D call TRBD1 (5 bases). Looked up from germline, CDR1 is SGHRS and CDR2 is YFSETQ. The CDR3 is 15 residues long. The CDR3 sequence: CASRLGRRLYNEQFF. CDR3 bases: TGCGCCAGCCGCTTGGGGCGGCGGCTCTACAATGAGCAGTTCTTC.